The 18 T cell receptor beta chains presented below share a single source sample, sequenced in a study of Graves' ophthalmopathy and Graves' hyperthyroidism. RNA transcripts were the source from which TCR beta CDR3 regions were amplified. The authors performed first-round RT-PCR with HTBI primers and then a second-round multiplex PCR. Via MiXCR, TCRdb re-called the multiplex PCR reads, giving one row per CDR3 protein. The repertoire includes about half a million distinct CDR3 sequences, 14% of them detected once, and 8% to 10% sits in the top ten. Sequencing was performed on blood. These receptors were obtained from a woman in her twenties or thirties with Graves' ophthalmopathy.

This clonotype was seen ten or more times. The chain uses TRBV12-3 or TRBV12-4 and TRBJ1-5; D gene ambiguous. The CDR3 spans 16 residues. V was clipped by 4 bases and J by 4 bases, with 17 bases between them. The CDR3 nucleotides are TGTGCCAGCAGTTCCTCCGAGGGAGTGGGGAATCAGCCCCAGCATTTT. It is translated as CASSSSEGVGNQPQHF.

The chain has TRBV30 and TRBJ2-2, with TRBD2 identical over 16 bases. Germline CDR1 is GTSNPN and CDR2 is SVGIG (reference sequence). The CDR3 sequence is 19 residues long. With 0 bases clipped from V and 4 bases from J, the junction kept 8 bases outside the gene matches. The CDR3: CAWSVRGLAGGGRTGELFF. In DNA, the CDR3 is TGTGCCTGGAGTGTAAGGGGACTAGCGGGAGGGGGTCGCACCGGGGAGCTGTTTTTT. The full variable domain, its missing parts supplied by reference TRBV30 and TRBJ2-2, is SQTIHQWPATLVQPVGSPLSLECTVEGTSNPNLYWYRQAAGRGLQLLFYSVGIGQISSEVPQNLSASRPQDRQFILSSKKLLLSDSGFYLCAWSVRGLAGGGRTGELFFGEGSRLTVL.

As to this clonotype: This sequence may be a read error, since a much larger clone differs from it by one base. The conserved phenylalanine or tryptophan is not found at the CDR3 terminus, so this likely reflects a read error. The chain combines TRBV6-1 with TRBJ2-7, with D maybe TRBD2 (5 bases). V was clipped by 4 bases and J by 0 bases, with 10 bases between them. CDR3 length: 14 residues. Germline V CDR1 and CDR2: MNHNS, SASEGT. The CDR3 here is CASSVGGSSYEQYY. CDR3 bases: TGTGCCAGCAGTGTGGGTGGGAGCTCCTACGAGCAGTACTAC.

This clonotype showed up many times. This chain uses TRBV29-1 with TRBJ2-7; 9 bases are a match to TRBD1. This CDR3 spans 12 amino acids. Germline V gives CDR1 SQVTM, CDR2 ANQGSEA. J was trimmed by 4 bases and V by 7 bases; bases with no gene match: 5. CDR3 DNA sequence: TGCAGCGCTCGGACAGGGGAGTACGAGCAGTACTTC. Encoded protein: CSARTGEYEQYF.

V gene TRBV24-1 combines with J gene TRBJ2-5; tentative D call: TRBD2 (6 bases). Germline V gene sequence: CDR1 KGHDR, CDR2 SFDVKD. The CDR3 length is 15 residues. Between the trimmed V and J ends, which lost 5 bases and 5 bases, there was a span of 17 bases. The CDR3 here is CATSGPGTAWETQYF. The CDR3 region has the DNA TGTGCCACCAGTGGTCCAGGGACTGCGTGGGAGACCCAGTACTTC.

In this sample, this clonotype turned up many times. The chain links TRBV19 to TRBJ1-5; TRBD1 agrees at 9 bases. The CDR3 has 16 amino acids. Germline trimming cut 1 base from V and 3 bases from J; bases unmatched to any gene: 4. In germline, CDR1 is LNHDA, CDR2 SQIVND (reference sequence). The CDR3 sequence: CASSIGTGASNQPQHF. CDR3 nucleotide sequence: TGTGCCAGTAGTATAGGGACAGGGGCCTCCAATCAGCCCCAGCATTTT.

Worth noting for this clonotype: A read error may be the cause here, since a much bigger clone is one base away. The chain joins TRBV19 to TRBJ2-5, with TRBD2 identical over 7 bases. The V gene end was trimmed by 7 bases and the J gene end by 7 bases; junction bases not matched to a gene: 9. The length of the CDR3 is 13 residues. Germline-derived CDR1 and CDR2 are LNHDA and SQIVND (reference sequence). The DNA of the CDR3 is TGTGCCAGTACCAGTGCGGGGAGGGGGACCCAGTACTTC. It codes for CASTSAGRGTQYF. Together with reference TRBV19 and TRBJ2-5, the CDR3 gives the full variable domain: DGGITQSPKYLFRKEGQNVTLSCEQNLNHDAMYWYRQDPGQGLRLIYYSQIVNDFQKGDIAEGYSVSREKKESFPLTVTSAQKNPTAFYLCASTSAGRGTQYFGPGTRLLVL.

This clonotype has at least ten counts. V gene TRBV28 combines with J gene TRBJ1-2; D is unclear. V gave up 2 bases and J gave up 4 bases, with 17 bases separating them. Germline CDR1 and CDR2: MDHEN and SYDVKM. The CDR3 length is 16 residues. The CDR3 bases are TGTGCCAGCAGTTTAACCGGCCGGGGAGTTCTCTATGGCTACACCTTC. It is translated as CASSLTGRGVLYGYTF.

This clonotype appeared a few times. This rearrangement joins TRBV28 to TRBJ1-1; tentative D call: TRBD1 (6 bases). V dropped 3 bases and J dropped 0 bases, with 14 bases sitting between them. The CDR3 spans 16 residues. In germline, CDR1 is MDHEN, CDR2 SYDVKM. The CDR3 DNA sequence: TGTGCCAGCAGTTTGAGATTCGGGACACTGAACACTGAAGCTTTCTTT. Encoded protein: CASSLRFGTLNTEAFF.

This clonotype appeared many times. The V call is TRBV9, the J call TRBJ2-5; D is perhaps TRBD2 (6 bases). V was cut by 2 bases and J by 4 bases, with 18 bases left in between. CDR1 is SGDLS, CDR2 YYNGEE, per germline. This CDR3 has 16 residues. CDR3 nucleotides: TGTGCCAGCAGCGTTTTCGGGCGGGAAGGGGTAGAGACCCAGTACTTC. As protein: CASSVFGREGVETQYF.

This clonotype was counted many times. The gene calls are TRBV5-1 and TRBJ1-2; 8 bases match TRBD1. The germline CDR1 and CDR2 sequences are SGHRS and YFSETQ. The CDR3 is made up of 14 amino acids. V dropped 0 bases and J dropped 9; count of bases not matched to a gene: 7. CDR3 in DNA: TGCGCCAGCAGCTTGGCGGGGGACAGGTTTCGCTACACCTTC. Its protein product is CASSLAGDRFRYTF.

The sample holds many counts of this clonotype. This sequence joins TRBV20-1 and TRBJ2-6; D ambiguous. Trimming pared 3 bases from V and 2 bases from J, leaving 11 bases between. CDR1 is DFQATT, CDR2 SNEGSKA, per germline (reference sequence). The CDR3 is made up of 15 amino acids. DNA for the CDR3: TGCAGTGCTAGTGTTTTTGGGGCTGGGGCCAACGTCCTGACTTTC. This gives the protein CSASVFGAGANVLTF.

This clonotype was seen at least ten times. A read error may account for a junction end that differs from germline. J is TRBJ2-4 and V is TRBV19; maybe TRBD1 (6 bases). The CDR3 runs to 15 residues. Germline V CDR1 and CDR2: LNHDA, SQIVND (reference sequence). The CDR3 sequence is CASSMVAGTKNIKYF. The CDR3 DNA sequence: TGTGCCAGTAGTATGGTCGCAGGGACAAAAAACATTAAGTACTTC. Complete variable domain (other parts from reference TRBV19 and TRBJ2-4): DGGITQSPKYLFRKEGQNVTLSCEQNLNHDAMYWYRQDPGQGLRLIYYSQIVNDFQKGDIAEGYSVSREKKESFPLTVTSAQKNPTAFYLCASSMVAGTKNIKYFGAGTRLSVL.

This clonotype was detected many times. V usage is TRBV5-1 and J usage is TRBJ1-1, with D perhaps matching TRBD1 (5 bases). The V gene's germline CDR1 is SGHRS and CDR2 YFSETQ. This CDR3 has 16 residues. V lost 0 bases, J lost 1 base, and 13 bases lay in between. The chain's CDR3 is CASSLGPRAGNTEAFF. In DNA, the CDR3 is TGCGCCAGCAGCTTGGGACCCAGGGCCGGGAACACTGAAGCTTTCTTT.

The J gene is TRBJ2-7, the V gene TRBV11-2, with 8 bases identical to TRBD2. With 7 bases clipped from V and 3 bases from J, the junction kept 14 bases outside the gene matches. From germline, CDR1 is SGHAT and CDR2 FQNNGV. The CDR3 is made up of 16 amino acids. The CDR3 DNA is TGTGCCAGCACCATTTCTCGTCGGCGGGGGGTCTACGAGCAGTACTTC. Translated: CASTISRRRGVYEQYF.

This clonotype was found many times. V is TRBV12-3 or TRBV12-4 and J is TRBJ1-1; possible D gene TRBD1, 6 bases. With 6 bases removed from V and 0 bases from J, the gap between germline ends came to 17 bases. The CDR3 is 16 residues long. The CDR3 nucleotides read TGTGCCAGCAGCCCCCTTCGGGACAAAATGAACACTGAAGCTTTCTTT. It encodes CASSPLRDKMNTEAFF.

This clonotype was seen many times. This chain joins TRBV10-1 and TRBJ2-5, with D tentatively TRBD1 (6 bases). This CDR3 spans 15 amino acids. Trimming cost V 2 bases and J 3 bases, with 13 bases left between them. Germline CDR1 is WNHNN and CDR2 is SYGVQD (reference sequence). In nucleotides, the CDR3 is TGCGCCAGCAGTGAGGATCAGGGGTCGGAAGAGACCCAGTACTTC. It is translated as CASSEDQGSEETQYF.

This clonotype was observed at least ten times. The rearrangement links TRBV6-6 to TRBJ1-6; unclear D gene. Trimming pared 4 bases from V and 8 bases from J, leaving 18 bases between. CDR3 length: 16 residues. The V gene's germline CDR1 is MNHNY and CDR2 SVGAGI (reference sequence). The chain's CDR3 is CASSLSRVYRDSPLHF. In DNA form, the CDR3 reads TGTGCCAGCAGTTTGAGCAGAGTGTATAGGGATTCACCCCTCCACTTT.